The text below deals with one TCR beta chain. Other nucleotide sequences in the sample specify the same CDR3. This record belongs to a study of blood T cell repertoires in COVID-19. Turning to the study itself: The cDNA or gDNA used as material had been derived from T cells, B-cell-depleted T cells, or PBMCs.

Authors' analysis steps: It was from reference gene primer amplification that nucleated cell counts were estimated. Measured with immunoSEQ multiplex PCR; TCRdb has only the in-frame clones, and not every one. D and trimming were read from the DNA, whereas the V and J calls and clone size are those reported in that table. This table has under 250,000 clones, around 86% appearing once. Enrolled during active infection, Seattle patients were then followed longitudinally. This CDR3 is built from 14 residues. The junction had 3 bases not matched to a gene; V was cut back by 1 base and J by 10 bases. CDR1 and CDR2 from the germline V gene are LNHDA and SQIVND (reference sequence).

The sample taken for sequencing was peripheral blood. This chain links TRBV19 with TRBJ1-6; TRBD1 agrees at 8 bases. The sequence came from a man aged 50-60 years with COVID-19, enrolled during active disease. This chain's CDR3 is CASSIGTGNSPLHF. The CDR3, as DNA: TGTGCCAGTAGTATAGGGACAGGGAACTCACCCCTCCACTTT.